Each of the 10 T cell receptor beta chains below was sequenced from the same sample in a study of identical twins. TCRdb reprocessed the 5' RACE reads with MiXCR, giving one entry per CDR3 protein. The profile shows around 450,000 distinct CDR3 sequences, 13% to 15% of them singletons. In addition, the sample was reused for a study of yellow fever vaccine responses in identical twins.

Sequencing was carried out using CD4+ T cells sorted from blood. The receptors originated from a young woman in good health.

This clonotype has at least ten counts. V and J are TRBV29-1 and TRBJ2-1, with D hard to call. Germline lookup yields CDR1 SQVTM and CDR2 ANQGSEA. V lost 4 bases and J lost 3, with 16 bases in between. This CDR3 has 15 amino acids. The CDR3 nucleotides read TGCAGCGTTGTTCTTATGGGGAACTTCTACAATGAGCAGTTCTTC. Translating gives CSVVLMGNFYNEQFF.

This clonotype was counted a few times. The chain links TRBV7-2 to TRBJ2-6; no clear D. The CDR3 sequence is 15 residues long. The V end was cut by 5 bases, the J end by 4 bases, with 12 bases between. The germline V gene has CDR1 SGHTA and CDR2 FQGNSA. The DNA for the CDR3 is TGTGCCAGCAGCGCCGTACGGTCCGGGGCCAACGTCCTGACTTTC. Protein: CASSAVRSGANVLTF.

The V gene is TRBV18, the J gene TRBJ2-7, with a tentative D call TRBD2 (6 bases). Germline loops: CDR1 KGHSH, CDR2 LQKENI. Trimming removed 3 bases from V and 3 bases from J, with 12 bases in between. This CDR3 region has 14 residues. The DNA of the CDR3 is TGTGCCAGCTCACCCGGGGGAGGTTTCTACGAGCAGTACTTC. It codes for CASSPGGGFYEQYF.

This clonotype was seen only a few times. The rearrangement links TRBV7-2 to TRBJ2-7; 8 positions match TRBD2. This CDR3 is 15 amino acids long. The V gene's germline CDR1 is SGHTA and CDR2 FQGNSA. With V trimmed by 1 base and J by 0 bases, 2 bases remained unmatched. DNA for the CDR3: TGTGCCAGCAGCTTAGAACTAGCGGTCTCCTACGAGCAGTACTTC. It yields the protein CASSLELAVSYEQYF.

The sample holds a few counts of this clonotype. This chain connects TRBV5-1 to TRBJ2-3; D is possibly TRBD1 (6 bases). V was clipped by 2 bases and J by 4 bases, with 29 bases between them. Germline V CDR1 and CDR2: SGHRS, YFSETQ. The CDR3 has 20 amino acids. DNA of the CDR3: TGCGCCAGCAGCTTCCCCACAGGGCCCTCAACCACCAGGTTGGCAGATACGCAGTATTTT. This gives the protein CASSFPTGPSTTRLADTQYF.

This clonotype was seen only a few times. The rearrangement links TRBV18 to TRBJ2-4; 9 bases line up with TRBD1. Germline V CDR1 and CDR2: KGHSH, LQKENI. Trimming cost V 3 bases and J 3 bases; bases outside gene matches: 12. The CDR3 consists of 18 residues. Written as DNA, the CDR3 is TGTGCCAGCTCACCGGGACAGGGAAGACCTGAGGGCAAAAACATTCAGTACTTC. It specifies CASSPGQGRPEGKNIQYF.

This clonotype has more than one count but fewer than ten. The CDR3 loop reads CASSLEVIGRPGGGYEQYF. In nucleotides, the CDR3 is TGTGCCAGCAGCTTAGAAGTAATAGGCAGACCGGGCGGAGGGTACGAGCAGTACTTC. The V and J genes are TRBV7-8 and TRBJ2-7; a possible D gene is TRBD2 (6 bases). The CDR3 consists of 19 residues. Trimming pared 1 base from V and 4 bases from J, leaving 26 bases between. Germline V gene sequence: CDR1 SGHVS, CDR2 FQNEAQ.

This clonotype was counted only a few times. The genes are TRBV20-1 and TRBJ1-6, with 7 nucleotides matching TRBD1. The length of the CDR3 is 14 residues. Germline loops: CDR1 DFQATT, CDR2 SNEGSKA (reference sequence). Germline trimming cut 3 bases from V and 4 bases from J; bases unmatched to any gene: 3. The DNA of the CDR3 is TGCAGTGCTAGGGGGACAGCTTATAATTCACCCCTCCACTTT. This codes for CSARGTAYNSPLHF.

In its sample, this clonotype was seen many times. This chain uses TRBV6-2 or TRBV6-3 with TRBJ1-5; the D gene is possibly TRBD1 (5 bases). The CDR3 loop spans 19 amino acids. V was cut by 3 bases and J by 2 bases, with 23 bases left in between. Germline V lookup: CDR1 MNHEY, CDR2 SVGEGT. In DNA, the CDR3 is TGTGCCAGCAGTTATAATCCCGGTCAGGGAATGTCGGGCAATCAGCCCCAGCATTTT. Translated, it gives CASSYNPGQGMSGNQPQHF.

This clonotype has at least ten counts. The chain couples TRBV4-1 to TRBJ2-7; the match to TRBD1 covers 12 bases. The germline V gene has CDR1 MGHRA and CDR2 YSYEKL. J gave up 4 bases and V 0 bases, and 10 bases lay outside the gene matches. This CDR3 is built from 18 residues. The CDR3 protein is CASSQDSPGQGAAYEQYF. CDR3 bases: TGCGCCAGCAGCCAAGACTCACCGGGACAGGGGGCGGCGTACGAGCAGTACTTC.